What follows are 29 T cell receptor beta chains derived from one specimen sequenced in a study of blood T cell repertoires in COVID-19. Method: immunoSEQ multiplex PCR; TCRdb's copy keeps in-frame clones and lacks some. The sample holds 240,000 or so clones, roughly four fifths seen once. The source material was peripheral blood. The receptor source for this set is a woman aged 80 or over with acute or convalescent COVID-19.

The rearrangement links TRBV18 to TRBJ1-2; D is perhaps TRBD1 (6 bases). V lost 3 bases and J 2 bases, leaving 10 bases between the germline ends. This CDR3 is 14 amino acids long. Germline CDR1 reads KGHSH; CDR2 reads LQKENI. CDR3 bases: TGTGCCAGCTCACCGCAGGGACAAAACTATGGCTACACCTTC. This sequence encodes CASSPQGQNYGYTF.

The rearrangement joins TRBV28 to TRBJ2-1; 8 bases are shared with TRBD1. Trimming took 4 bases from V and 0 from J; bases not matched to a gene: 8. The CDR3 covers 17 residues. Germline loops: CDR1 MDHEN, CDR2 SYDVKM. The CDR3 DNA sequence: TGTGCCAGCAGTTGGGGGACAGGACTCTACTCCTACAATGAGCAGTTCTTC. Translated, it gives CASSWGTGLYSYNEQFF.

This clone was picked up one time. CDR3 in amino acids: CASRPEGKHYGYTF. As DNA, the CDR3 is TGTGCCAGTAGGCCGGAGGGGAAGCACTATGGCTACACCTTC. The chain couples TRBV19 to TRBJ1-2, with D tentatively TRBD1 (5 bases). CDR1 is LNHDA, CDR2 SQIVND, per germline (reference sequence). Trimming removed 6 bases at V and 3 bases at J, with 14 bases between. This CDR3 has 14 residues. The variable domain in full, with the rest retrieved from reference TRBV19 and TRBJ1-2, is DGGITQSPKYLFRKEGQNVTLSCEQNLNHDAMYWYRQDPGQGLRLIYYSQIVNDFQKGDIAEGYSVSREKKESFPLTVTSAQKNPTAFYLCASRPEGKHYGYTFGSGTRLTVV.

V and J are TRBV28 and TRBJ1-6; 8 bases fit TRBD1. Germline CDR1 and CDR2: MDHEN and SYDVKM. Trimming took 7 bases from V and 0 from J; bases not matched to a gene: 5. The CDR3 length is 16 residues. The CDR3 region has the DNA TGTGCCAGCAACGGACAGGGTAGCTCCTATAATTCACCCCTCCACTTT. Translated: CASNGQGSSYNSPLHF.

The chain recombines TRBV6-5 with TRBJ2-1; tentatively, D is TRBD2 (6 bases). Trimming left V 7 bases short and J 9 bases short, with 19 bases between. The CDR3 has 14 residues. Germline CDR1 and CDR2: MNHEY and SVGAGI. The CDR3 spells CASKTYSGGTEQFF. CDR3 DNA: TGTGCCAGCAAAACTTACAGCGGCGGGACTGAGCAGTTCTTC.

The CDR3 DNA reads as TGCGCCAGCAGCTTAATACAGGGGGCGAGTGGCTACACCTTC. Protein product: CASSLIQGASGYTF. The rearrangement uses TRBV5-1 and TRBJ1-2, with 9 bases aligning to TRBD1. V lost 2 bases and J lost 7; bases outside the gene matches: 6. This CDR3 has 14 residues. Germline CDR1 is SGHRS and CDR2 is YFSETQ.

The gene calls are TRBV27 and TRBJ2-2, with TRBD2 matching 8 bases. The CDR3 is 17 residues long. Looked up from germline, CDR1 is MNHEY and CDR2 is SMNVEV (reference sequence). V lost 5 bases to trimming and J lost 0 bases; unmatched junction nucleotides: 8. The CDR3 loop is CASSTPSGLSNTGELFF. CDR3 nucleotides: TGTGCCAGCAGTACGCCTAGCGGGCTCTCGAACACCGGGGAGCTGTTTTTT.

This clone was recorded a few times. Other nucleotide sequences in the sample specify the same CDR3. The chain links TRBV5-1 to TRBJ2-1; 11 bases are shared with TRBD2. Germline trimming cut 4 bases from V and 0 bases from J; bases unmatched to any gene: 6. The CDR3 totals 17 residues. From germline, CDR1 is SGHRS and CDR2 YFSETQ. The CDR3 spells CASSPGTSGSSYNEQFF. The CDR3 DNA reads as TGCGCCAGCAGCCCGGGGACTAGCGGAAGCTCCTACAATGAGCAGTTCTTC.

The rearrangement links TRBV19 to TRBJ2-6; D is uncertain. The CDR3 loop spans 15 amino acids. Germline CDR1 LNHDA, CDR2 SQIVND (reference sequence). Trimming pared 6 bases from V and 0 bases from J, leaving 9 bases between. The chain's CDR3 is CASSDMSSGANVLTF. CDR3 in DNA: TGTGCCAGTAGCGATATGAGCTCTGGGGCCAACGTCCTGACTTTC.

The chain couples TRBV4-1 to TRBJ1-5; 7 positions match TRBD1. Trimming at V came to 4 bases and at J to 3 bases, leaving 9 bases not matched to a gene. The germline V gene has CDR1 MGHRA and CDR2 YSYEKL. CDR3 length equals 16 residues. CDR3 DNA: TGCGCCAGCAGCCTTACGTCTGACAGGGTCAATCAGCCCCAGCATTTT. The encoded protein is CASSLTSDRVNQPQHF.

This clone was seen more than once but under ten times. The chain employs TRBV10-2 and TRBJ1-6; 9 bases align to TRBD1. This CDR3 region has 18 residues. CDR1 is WSHSY, CDR2 SAAADI, per germline. Trimming at V came to 0 bases and at J to 14 bases, leaving 17 bases not matched to a gene. The DNA for the CDR3 is TGCGCCAGCAGTGAGTCGAGGGTCATCGGACAGGGGAACGGGGCCCTCCACTTT. It encodes CASSESRVIGQGNGALHF.

This clone was observed once. This chain joins TRBV7-9 and TRBJ1-4; perhaps TRBD1 as D (6 bases). This CDR3 contains 16 residues. Trimming removed 5 bases at V and 8 bases at J, with 21 bases between. The germline gives CDR1 SEHNR, CDR2 FQNEAQ (reference sequence). The CDR3 DNA is TGTGCCAGCAGCCTAGGCAGCGCAGGGGTACCAGAAAAACTGTTTTTT. Its protein is CASSLGSAGVPEKLFF.

The gene calls are TRBV7-3 and TRBJ2-1; perhaps TRBD1 as D (6 bases). Germline V lookup: CDR1 SGHTA, CDR2 FQGTGA. The V gene lost 5 bases and the J gene lost 5 bases, with 16 bases spanning the gap. This CDR3 is built from 15 residues. The CDR3 DNA is TGTGCCAGCAGCCCCGAGGACAGTTTGAACAATGAGCAGTTCTTC. Protein product: CASSPEDSLNNEQFF. The full variable domain, completed using reference TRBV7-3 and TRBJ2-1, is GAGVSQTPSNKVTEKGKYVELRCDPISGHTALYWYRQSLGQGPEFLIYFQGTGAADDSGLPNDRFFAVRPEGSVSTLKIQRTERGDSAVYLCASSPEDSLNNEQFFGPGTRLTVL.

The rearrangement uses TRBV5-1 and TRBJ1-1, with D maybe TRBD1 (5 bases). The V end lost 2 bases, the J end lost 5 bases, and 19 bases lay between the germline ends. The germline V gene encodes CDR1 SGHRS and CDR2 YFSETQ. The CDR3 is made up of 16 amino acids. This chain's CDR3 is CASSFQGVLVGTEAFF. CDR3 coding DNA: TGCGCCAGCAGCTTCCAAGGGGTCCTGGTAGGGACTGAAGCTTTCTTT.

The V and J genes are TRBV7-2 and TRBJ1-1, with 9 bases fitting TRBD1. Germline CDR1 and CDR2: SGHTA and FQGNSA. J was trimmed by 4 bases and V by 2 bases; bases with no gene match: 11. The CDR3 totals 17 residues. The CDR3 nucleotides read TGTGCCAGCAGCTTATACGTCGGGACAGGGAGGTTCACTGAAGCTTTCTTT. Residues: CASSLYVGTGRFTEAFF.

This sequence joins TRBV12-3 or TRBV12-4 and TRBJ1-2; 7 bases fit TRBD1. The CDR3 has 13 amino acids. V was clipped by 3 bases and J by 3 bases; unmatched bases: 1. DNA for the CDR3: TGTGCCAGCAGTTTCGGGACAGACTATGGCTACACCTTC. Amino acids: CASSFGTDYGYTF.

Points on this clone: At one of its ends the junction is not consistent with the germline gene, which may arise from a read error. The chain recombines TRBV12-5 with TRBJ2-1; 15 nucleotides line up with TRBD2. This CDR3 region has 18 residues. CDR1 is LGHNT, CDR2 FRNRAP, per germline. The CDR3 nucleotides read TGTGCTGGTGGTTCCTCCCTGGGACTAGCGGGAGGCCTCAATGAGCAGTTCTTC. It specifies CAGGSSLGLAGGLNEQFF.

The genes are TRBV5-1 and TRBJ2-4; 10 positions match TRBD2. Trimming cost V 4 bases and J 2 bases; bases outside gene matches: 12. CDR1 is SGHRS and CDR2 is YFSETQ in the germline V gene. CDR3 size: 18 residues. CDR3 residues: CASSVGLAPSPSKNIQYF. CDR3 sequence (DNA): TGCGCCAGCAGCGTGGGACTAGCGCCAAGTCCTTCCAAAAACATTCAGTACTTC.

V and J are TRBV2 and TRBJ1-5; tentative D call: TRBD1 (5 bases). Germline V gene sequence: CDR1 SNHLY, CDR2 FYNNEI. This CDR3 has 14 amino acids. Trimming pared 8 bases from V and 3 bases from J, leaving 14 bases between. In DNA, the CDR3 is TGTGCCAGCGGGTCAGACAGATCCAATCAGCCCCAGCATTTT. Its protein is CASGSDRSNQPQHF.

The CDR3 loop reads CASSKDRGYEQYF. In nucleotides, the CDR3 is TGTGCCAGCAGCAAGGACAGGGGCTACGAGCAGTACTTC. The rearrangement joins TRBV27 to TRBJ2-7, with 9 nucleotides matching TRBD1. CDR3 length: 13 amino acids. V lost 6 bases and J lost 3; bases outside the gene matches: 3. Germline CDR1 is MNHEY and CDR2 is SMNVEV (reference sequence).

The CDR3 DNA sequence: TGCGCCAGCAGTAGACAGAGCGACGGCTACACCTTC. Amino acids: CASSRQSDGYTF. The rearrangement links TRBV5-1 to TRBJ1-2, with a tentative D call TRBD1 (5 bases). The ends were cut back, 5 bases at V and 8 bases at J, with 13 bases in the middle. The CDR3 contains 12 residues. Germline values: CDR1 SGHRS, CDR2 YFSETQ.

The chain recombines TRBV24-1 with TRBJ2-2; 11 bases match TRBD1. V shed 0 bases, J shed 0 bases, and the junction held 8 bases outside the gene matches. The V gene's germline CDR1 is KGHDR and CDR2 SFDVKD. The CDR3 runs 20 residues. CDR3 amino acids: CATSDLPGRTGGTNTGELFF. DNA of the CDR3: TGTGCCACCAGTGATTTGCCTGGTAGGACAGGGGGCACGAACACCGGGGAGCTGTTTTTT.

The V gene is TRBV30, the J gene TRBJ1-3; no clear D. CDR1 and CDR2 from the germline V gene are GTSNPN and SVGIG (reference sequence). This CDR3 comprises 15 residues. V was pared by 0 bases and J by 4 bases, with 13 bases between. CDR3 region: CAWSVEGMRGNTIYF. CDR3 sequence (DNA): TGTGCCTGGAGTGTAGAGGGTATGAGAGGAAACACCATATATTTT. The variable domain in full, completed from reference TRBV30 and TRBJ1-3, reads SQTIHQWPATLVQPVGSPLSLECTVEGTSNPNLYWYRQAAGRGLQLLFYSVGIGQISSEVPQNLSASRPQDRQFILSSKKLLLSDSGFYLCAWSVEGMRGNTIYFGEGSWLTVV.

The CDR3: CASSGALAGGVEQFF. The CDR3 coding sequence is TGTGCCAGCAGCGGAGCACTAGCGGGAGGGGTTGAGCAGTTCTTC. The chain uses TRBV11-2 and TRBJ2-1; 13 nucleotides line up with TRBD2. The CDR3 runs to 15 residues. Germline CDR1 and CDR2: SGHAT and FQNNGV. The J segment lost 9 bases and the V segment lost 5 bases, leaving 7 bases of the junction unmatched.

This chain joins TRBV7-9 and TRBJ2-7; weak D call: TRBD1 (6 bases). CDR3 length: 16 amino acids. CDR1 is SEHNR, CDR2 FQNEAQ, per germline (reference sequence). V lost 2 bases and J lost 1, with 15 bases in between. CDR3 DNA: TGTGCCAGCAGCTTACCCCCTTCGGACAGTTCCTACGAGCAGTACTTC. This translates into CASSLPPSDSSYEQYF.

The rearrangement uses TRBV4-2 and TRBJ2-1; D is possibly TRBD1 or TRBD2 (7 bases each). V was shortened by 5 bases and J by 4 bases, with 18 bases between the two germline ends. CDR1 and CDR2 (germline): LGHNA, YNFKEQ. The CDR3 covers 16 residues. CDR3 region: CASSKGGQRDYNEQFF. The CDR3 coding sequence is TGTGCCAGCAGCAAAGGGGGCCAGCGGGATTACAATGAGCAGTTCTTC.

The chain uses TRBV7-8 and TRBJ2-1; TRBD1 agrees at 9 bases. This CDR3 is built from 15 residues. Germline loops: CDR1 SGHVS, CDR2 FQNEAQ. V lost 5 bases and J lost 8; bases outside the gene matches: 10. The CDR3 sequence is CASSHAGTGTDEQFF. CDR3 coding DNA: TGTGCCAGCAGCCACGCCGGGACAGGGACCGATGAGCAGTTCTTC.

The CDR3 region has the DNA TGTGCCACCAGCTGGGGGACAGGGCCGAACACCGGGGAGCTGTTTTTT. This codes for CATSWGTGPNTGELFF. This chain connects TRBV15 to TRBJ2-2, with 9 nucleotides matching TRBD1. The CDR3 spans 16 residues. The junction had 4 bases not matched to a gene; V was cut back by 5 bases and J by 0 bases. Germline loops: CDR1 LNHNV, CDR2 YYDKDF (reference sequence).

This clone was found a few times. This rearrangement joins TRBV2 to TRBJ1-1; 11 nucleotides line up with TRBD1. V shed 4 bases, J shed 4 bases, and the junction held 2 bases outside the gene matches. Germline lookup yields CDR1 SNHLY and CDR2 FYNNEI. There are 14 residues in the CDR3. This CDR3 is CASSVGTGGTEAFF. CDR3 coding DNA: TGTGCCAGCAGTGTCGGGACAGGGGGCACTGAAGCTTTCTTT. The variable domain in full, completed from reference TRBV2 and TRBJ1-1, reads EPEVTQTPSHQVTQMGQEVILRCVPISNHLYFYWYRQILGQKVEFLVSFYNNEISEKSEIFDDQFSVERPDGSNFTLKIRSTKLEDSAMYFCASSVGTGGTEAFFGQGTRLTVV.